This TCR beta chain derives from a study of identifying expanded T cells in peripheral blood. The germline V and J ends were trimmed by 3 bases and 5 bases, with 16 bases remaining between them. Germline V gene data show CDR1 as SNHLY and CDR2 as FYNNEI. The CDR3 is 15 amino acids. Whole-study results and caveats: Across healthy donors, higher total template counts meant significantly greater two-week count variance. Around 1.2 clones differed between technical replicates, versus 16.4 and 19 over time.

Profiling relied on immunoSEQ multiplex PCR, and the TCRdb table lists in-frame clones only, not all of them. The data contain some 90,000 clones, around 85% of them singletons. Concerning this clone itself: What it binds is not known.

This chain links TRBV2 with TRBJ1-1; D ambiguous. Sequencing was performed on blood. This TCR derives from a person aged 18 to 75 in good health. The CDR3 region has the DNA TGTGCCAGCAGTGAGGTGGCTAATTCGAGGACTGAAGCTTTCTTT. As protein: CASSEVANSRTEAFF.